The entry below describes one TCR beta chain. Its specific antigen is unknown. No clone much larger than this one lies a single base away; base qualities are absent. For sequencing of the TCRbeta CDR3 region, genomic DNA was extracted from the sorted cells. The immunoSEQ Assay was used to sequence the TCRbeta CDR3 regions. TCRdb took over this immuneACCESS table, retaining in-frame rearrangements with V and J assigned. Such tables are incomplete; in checked studies, under half of the missing clones stem from an unresolved V gene, and the remainder is unexplained. In all, the sample holds tens of thousands of clones, and roughly nine tenths of those were seen once. In total, the top ten clones hold 14% of the sample. These data belong to a study of OX40 agonist ivuxolimab in advanced cancers. In terms of the full investigation: Ivuxolimab, which targeted the costimulatory receptor OX40 (CD134), was an agonistic, fully human IgG2 monoclonal antibody. In the dose-escalation cohort, around four fifths of patients were male, and the mean age was 60 years with a range of about 20 to 90. Prior anti-PD-1, anti-PD-L1 or anti-CTLA-4 therapy was permitted, and checkpoint inhibitors had been received by under 50% of dose-escalation patients. Among the roughly 50 dose-escalation patients, around 19 had hepatocellular carcinoma, roughly 15 melanoma, 9 renal cell carcinoma and 9 head and neck cancer. Intravenous ivuxolimab was administered to patients every 2 weeks at six dose levels: 0.01, 0.1, 0.3, 1.5, 3 and 10 mg/kg. The paper describes the monotherapy dose-escalation part (N of about 55 patients) of the phase I trial of ivuxolimab. Peripheral TCRbeta sequencing was intended to test whether TCR sequence diversity was altered and clonal T-cell expansion was caused by ivuxolimab. Partial responses occurred in three dose-escalation patients: two with cutaneous melanoma and one with hepatocellular carcinoma.

Overall study outcomes, separate from this receptor: After ivuxolimab, CD8+ T cells had more expanded clones than CD4+ T cells on average. Partial responders in the 0.1-3.0 mg/kg groups had among the lowest normalized peripheral clonal expansion, especially among CD8+ T cells. Low levels of normalized T-cell clonal expansion were also shown by some nonresponding patients. At doses of 0.1 to 3.0 mg/kg, clonal expansion of both CD4+ and CD8+ blood T cells was observed from baseline to week 6. The antigen specificity of the clonally expanded peripheral T cells was not determined.

The CDR3 covers 15 residues, taking in both the cysteine and the phenylalanine. Only the CDR3 DNA is retained, 45 bases long and in frame from the first base. Relative to germline, V is missing 8 bases and J is missing 5 bases, with 9 bases of the junction outside any gene match. CDR1 and CDR2, looked up from the germline V gene (reference sequence), are LNHDA and SQIVND. Patients with autoimmune disease history or receiving systemic immunosuppression were excluded from the trial. In every dose cohort, peripheral blood was drawn for TCR sequencing at baseline, cycle 4 day 1, and cycle 7 day 1. The samples were drawn from a first-in-human, open-label, multicenter phase I dose-escalation trial of ivuxolimab. Adults with locally advanced or metastatic melanoma, renal cell carcinoma, hepatocellular carcinoma or head and neck squamous cell carcinoma were enrolled in the trial. CD4+ and CD8+ T cells were sorted separately from peripheral blood before TCR sequencing.

The sequence is built from TRBV19 and TRBJ2-2, and TRBD1 matches 9 of the central bases. This sequence was found in an adult with an advanced solid tumor such as melanoma, head and neck, liver or kidney cancer. The sample was CD4+ or CD8+ T cells sorted from blood, taken in a trial of the OX40 agonist ivuxolimab. The DNA sequence reads TGTGCCAGTTCACAGGACAGGGGATATACCGGGGAGCTGTTTTTT. Its protein is CASSQDRGYTGELFF.